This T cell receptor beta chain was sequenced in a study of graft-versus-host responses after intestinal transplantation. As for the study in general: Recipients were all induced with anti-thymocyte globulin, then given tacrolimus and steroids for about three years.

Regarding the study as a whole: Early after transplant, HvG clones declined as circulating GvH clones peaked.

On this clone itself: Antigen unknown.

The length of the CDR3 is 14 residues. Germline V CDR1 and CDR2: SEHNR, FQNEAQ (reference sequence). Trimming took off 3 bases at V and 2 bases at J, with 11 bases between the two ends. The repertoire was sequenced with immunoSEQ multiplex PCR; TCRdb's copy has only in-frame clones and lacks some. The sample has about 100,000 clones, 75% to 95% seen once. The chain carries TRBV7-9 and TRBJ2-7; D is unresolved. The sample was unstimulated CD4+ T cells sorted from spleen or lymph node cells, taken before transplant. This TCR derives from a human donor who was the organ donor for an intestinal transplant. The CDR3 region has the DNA TGTGCCAGCAGCTTTCGTATATCCCCCTACGAGCAGTACTTC. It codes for CASSFRISPYEQYF. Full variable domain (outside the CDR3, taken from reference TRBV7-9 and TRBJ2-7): DTGVSQNPRHKITKRGQNVTFRCDPISEHNRLYWYRQTLGQGPEFLTYFQNEAQLEKSRLLSDRFSAERPKGSFSTLEIQRTEQGDSAMYLCASSFRISPYEQYFGPGTRLTVT.